This T cell receptor (beta chain) stems from a study of shared T cell receptors in the human thymus. TCRdb's table, derived via immunoSEQ multiplex PCR, lists solely in-frame clones and lacks some. The table includes 700,000 to 750,000 clones, 70% to 90% detected once. V lost 1 base and J lost 1, with 7 bases in between. CDR1 is MGHRA, CDR2 YSYEKL, per germline. The CDR3 is 14 residues long. This same sample was also part of a study on human thymus T cells. That source adds: Each of the donors was a healthy Finnish infant who was undergoing open corrective cardiac surgery for congenital heart defects. Unrelated individuals were reported by related research to share highly overlapping thymic repertoires.

This rearrangement joins TRBV4-1 to TRBJ1-1, with D uncertain. The specimen was thymocytes. This TCR came from a girl under three years old with a congenital heart defect. DNA for the CDR3: TGCGCCAGCAGCCAAGGTATCGGGAACACTGAAGCTTTCTTT. Residues: CASSQGIGNTEAFF.